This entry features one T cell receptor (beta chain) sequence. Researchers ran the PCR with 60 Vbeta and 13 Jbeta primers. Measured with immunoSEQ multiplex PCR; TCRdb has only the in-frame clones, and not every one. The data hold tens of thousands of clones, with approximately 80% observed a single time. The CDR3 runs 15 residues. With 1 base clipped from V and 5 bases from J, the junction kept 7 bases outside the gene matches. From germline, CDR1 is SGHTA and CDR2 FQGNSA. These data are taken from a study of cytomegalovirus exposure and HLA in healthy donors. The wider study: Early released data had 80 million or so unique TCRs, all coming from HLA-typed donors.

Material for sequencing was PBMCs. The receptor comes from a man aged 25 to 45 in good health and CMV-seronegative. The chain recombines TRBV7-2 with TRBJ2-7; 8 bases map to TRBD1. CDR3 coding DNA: TGTGCCAGCAGCTTAGGCTGGACAGGGTCCCACGAGCAGTACTTC. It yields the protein CASSLGWTGSHEQYF.